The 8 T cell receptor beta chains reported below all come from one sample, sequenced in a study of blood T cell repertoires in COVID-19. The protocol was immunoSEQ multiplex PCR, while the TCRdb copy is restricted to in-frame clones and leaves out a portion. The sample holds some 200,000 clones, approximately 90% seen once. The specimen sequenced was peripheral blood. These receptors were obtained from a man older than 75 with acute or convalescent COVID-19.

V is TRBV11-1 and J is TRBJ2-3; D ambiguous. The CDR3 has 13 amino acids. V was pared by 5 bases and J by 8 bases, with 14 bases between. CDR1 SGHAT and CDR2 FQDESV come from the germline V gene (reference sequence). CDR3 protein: CASSPNAAVTQYF. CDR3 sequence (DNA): TGTGCCAGCAGCCCAAACGCCGCGGTTACGCAGTATTTT.

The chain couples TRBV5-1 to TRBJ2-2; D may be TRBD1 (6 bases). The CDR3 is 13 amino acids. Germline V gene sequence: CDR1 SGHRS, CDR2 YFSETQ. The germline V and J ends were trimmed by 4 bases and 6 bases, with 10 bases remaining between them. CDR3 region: CASSTQGPGELFF. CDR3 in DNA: TGCGCCAGCAGCACCCAGGGGCCCGGGGAGCTGTTTTTT.

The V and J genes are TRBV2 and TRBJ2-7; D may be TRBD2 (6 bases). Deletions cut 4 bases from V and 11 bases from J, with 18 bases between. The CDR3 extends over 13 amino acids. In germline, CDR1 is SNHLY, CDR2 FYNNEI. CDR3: CASSVGGTSGEYV. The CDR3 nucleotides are TGTGCCAGCAGTGTCGGAGGGACGTCCGGCGAGTACGTC.

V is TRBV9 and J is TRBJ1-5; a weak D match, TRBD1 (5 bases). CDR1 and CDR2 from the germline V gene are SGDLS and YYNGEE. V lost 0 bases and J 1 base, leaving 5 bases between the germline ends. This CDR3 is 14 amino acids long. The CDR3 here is CASSVEGSNQPQHF. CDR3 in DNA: TGTGCCAGCAGCGTAGAGGGGAGCAATCAGCCCCAGCATTTT.

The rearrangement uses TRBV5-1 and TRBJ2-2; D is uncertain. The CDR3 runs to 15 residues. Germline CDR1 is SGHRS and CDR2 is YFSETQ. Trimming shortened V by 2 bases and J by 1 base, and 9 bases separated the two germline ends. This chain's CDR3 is CASSLPSGNTGELFF. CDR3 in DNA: TGCGCCAGCAGCTTACCCTCAGGGAACACCGGGGAGCTGTTTTTT. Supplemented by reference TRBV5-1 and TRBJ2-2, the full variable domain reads KAGVTQTPRYLIKTRGQQVTLSCSPISGHRSVSWYQQTPGQGLQFLFEYFSETQRNKGNFPGRFSGRQFSNSRSEMNVSTLELGDSALYLCASSLPSGNTGELFFGEGSRLTVL.

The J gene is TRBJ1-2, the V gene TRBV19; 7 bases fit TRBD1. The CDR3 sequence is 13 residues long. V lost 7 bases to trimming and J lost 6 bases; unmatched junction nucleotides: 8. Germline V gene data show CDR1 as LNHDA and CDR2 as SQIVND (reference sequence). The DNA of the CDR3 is TGTGCCAGTACGCTACCAGGGGGGAATGGCTACACCTTC. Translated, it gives CASTLPGGNGYTF.

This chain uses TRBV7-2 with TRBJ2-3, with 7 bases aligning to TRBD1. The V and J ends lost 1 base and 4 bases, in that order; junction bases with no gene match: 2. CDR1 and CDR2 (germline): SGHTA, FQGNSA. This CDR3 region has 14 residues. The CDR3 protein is CASSLGTGPDTQYF. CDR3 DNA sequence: TGTGCCAGCAGCTTAGGGACAGGCCCAGATACGCAGTATTTT.

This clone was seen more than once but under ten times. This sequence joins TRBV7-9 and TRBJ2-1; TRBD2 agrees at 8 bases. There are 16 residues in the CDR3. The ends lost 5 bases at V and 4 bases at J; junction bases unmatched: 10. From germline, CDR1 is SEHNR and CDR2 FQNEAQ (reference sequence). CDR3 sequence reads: CASSLFSGRAYNEQFF. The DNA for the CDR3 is TGTGCCAGCAGCCTATTCAGCGGGAGAGCTTACAATGAGCAGTTCTTC.